This T cell receptor (beta chain) derives from a study of T cell repertoires in cytomegalovirus infection. Study summary: It was the public TCR beta signatures that indicated both CMV infection and matching HLA type. Study-wide results and limits: HLA-C-restricted CMV-specific TCR beta clonotypes were dominant in the ex vivo response.

In germline, CDR1 is LNHDA, CDR2 SQIVND (reference sequence). This CDR3 region has 16 residues. The V and J ends lost 4 bases and 6 bases respectively, with 21 bases between them. TCRdb re-called the reads with MiXCR, one entry per CDR3 protein. The sample lists approximately 170,000 distinct CDR3 sequences, more than 15% seen once, with around 20% in the top ten. To note about this clonotype: Its antigen is unknown.

The specimen sequenced was CD8+ T cells from PBMCs. The rearrangement links TRBV19 to TRBJ1-2, with a tentative D call TRBD1 (5 bases). The clonotype comes from a human donor in good health (CMV status not recorded). Some clones in this sample may be carry-over from other donors' samples. In DNA, the CDR3 is TGTGCCAGTAGTACCCCCCGACAGATAGGAGTGGATGGCTACACCTTC. This gives the protein CASSTPRQIGVDGYTF.